This T cell receptor beta chain was found in a study of CD8+ T cells in alopecia areata. The table lists this clone with a few counts. The antigen remains undetermined. Following extraction, RNA underwent reverse transcription to cDNA, which served as the sequencing template. Assay: immunoSEQ multiplex PCR; the TCRdb copy retains only in-frame clones and omits some. The sample consists of fewer than 150,000 clones, 56% of them appearing once. Regarding treatment: oral pan-JAK inhibitor, 5-10 mg twice daily. Study-wide findings and caveats: Persistence in scalp and blood during tofacitinib was observed for many expanded lesional clones. Clonality exceeded that of normal scalp in lesional scalp, most notably in alopecia totalis/universalis.

Germline assignment: CDR1 SGHRS and CDR2 YFSETQ. The ends lost 0 bases at V and 3 bases at J; junction bases unmatched: 1. The CDR3 totals 14 residues. The sequencing used CD4+ T cells sorted from blood, collected at week 24, from a patient treated with tofacitinib. The sequence came from a human donor with alopecia areata. The chain joins TRBV5-1 to TRBJ2-5; 8 bases line up with TRBD1. The CDR3 coding sequence is TGCGCCAGCAGCTTGGGGACAGGGAAAGAGACCCAGTACTTC. It specifies CASSLGTGKETQYF.